One and the same sample provided the 13 T cell receptor beta chains below, sequenced in a study of shared clonotypes between healthy human individuals. Here immunoSEQ multiplex PCR was the method, and the copy in TCRdb shows in-frame clones only, minus some. The sample includes approximately 340,000 clones, roughly 70% of them seen just once. Material for sequencing was memory CD4+ T cells sorted from blood. Sample subset: CD45RA-negative fraction. The source is a man aged 25-40 years in good health.

The CDR3 reads CAIRDIANYGYTF. CDR3 DNA sequence: TGTGCCATCCGGGACATCGCTAACTATGGCTACACCTTC. The V gene is TRBV10-3, the J gene TRBJ1-2, with a possible D match to TRBD1 (6 bases). Germline CDR1 and CDR2: ENHRY and SYGVKD. V lost 8 bases and J lost 0, with 10 bases in between. The CDR3 spans 13 residues.

In regard to this clone: In the same sample, other DNA sequences code for this CDR3. The chain employs TRBV7-6 and TRBJ2-5, with D uncertain. Trimming shortened V by 5 bases and J by 1 base, and 8 bases separated the two germline ends. The CDR3 has 13 amino acids. From germline, CDR1 is SGHVS and CDR2 FNYEAQ. For the CDR3, the DNA is TGTGCCAGCAGCCTCCACCTCCAAGAGACCCAGTACTTC. The encoded protein is CASSLHLQETQYF.

This rearrangement joins TRBV7-6 to TRBJ2-3; 8 positions agree with TRBD2. Germline V lookup: CDR1 SGHVS, CDR2 FNYEAQ. This CDR3 has 16 amino acids. J was trimmed by 6 bases and V by 5 bases; bases with no gene match: 13. The CDR3, as DNA: TGTGCCAGCAGCCAGGGACTAGAGGCAAGAGGGGATACGCAGTATTTT. Protein sequence: CASSQGLEARGDTQYF.

This chain connects TRBV7-3 to TRBJ2-3; TRBD2 matches at 11 bases. The germline CDR1 and CDR2 sequences are SGHTA and FQGTGA. This CDR3 contains 15 residues. V shed 5 bases, J shed 4 bases, and the junction held 5 bases outside the gene matches. CDR3 in DNA: TGTGCCAGCAGCATCGGGACTAGCGGTTCAGATACGCAGTATTTT. Its protein is CASSIGTSGSDTQYF.

This chain connects TRBV11-3 to TRBJ2-3; the match to TRBD2 covers 8 bases. The CDR3 has 14 residues. The germline V gene encodes CDR1 SGHNT and CDR2 YENEEA. The V and J ends lost 5 bases and 4 bases, in that order; junction bases with no gene match: 5. CDR3: CASSRGGAPDTQYF. CDR3 in DNA: TGTGCCAGCAGCCGGGGGGGAGCACCAGATACGCAGTATTTT.

V is TRBV19 and J is TRBJ2-7, with D perhaps TRBD1 (5 bases). The CDR3 totals 14 residues. CDR1 and CDR2 from the germline V gene are LNHDA and SQIVND (reference sequence). The V end lost 1 base, the J end lost 3 bases, and 10 bases lay between the germline ends. This chain's CDR3 is CASSIVGRGYEQYF. The CDR3 coding sequence is TGTGCCAGTAGTATAGTGGGGCGTGGCTACGAGCAGTACTTC.

This chain joins TRBV11-2 and TRBJ2-7, with a weak D call TRBD2 (6 bases). The CDR3 sequence is 15 residues long. Per germline, CDR1 SGHAT and CDR2 FQNNGV. The V end was cut by 5 bases, the J end by 6 bases, with 20 bases between. The CDR3: CASSAPGLPPSEQYF. In DNA, the CDR3 is TGTGCCAGCAGCGCACCGGGACTCCCACCTAGCGAGCAGTACTTC.

The gene calls are TRBV20-1 and TRBJ2-7, with D perhaps TRBD1 (5 bases). This CDR3 spans 11 amino acids. Trimming took 6 bases from V and 4 from J, leaving 10 bases between them. Looked up from germline, CDR1 is DFQATT and CDR2 is SNEGSKA (reference sequence). CDR3: CSAADIYEQYF. The DNA of the CDR3 is TGCAGTGCCGCGGACATTTACGAGCAGTACTTC.

The V gene is TRBV5-8, the J gene TRBJ1-5; TRBD1 aligns across 10 bases. V lost 6 bases and J lost 11; bases outside the gene matches: 14. CDR3 length equals 15 residues. Per the germline V gene, CDR1 is SGHTS and CDR2 is YDEGEE. The CDR3 DNA is TGTGCCAGCAACGCCCGGGACAGGGGTATTTGGACCCAGCATTTT. Translation: CASNARDRGIWTQHF.

The chain carries TRBV5-1 and TRBJ2-1; D remains ambiguous. The CDR3 length is 12 residues. The ends were cut back, 5 bases at V and 4 bases at J, with 7 bases in the middle. CDR1 SGHRS and CDR2 YFSETQ come from the germline V gene. CDR3 DNA: TGCGCCAGCAGTCTTCAGTACAATGAGCAGTTCTTC. This gives the protein CASSLQYNEQFF.

This chain joins TRBV6-5 and TRBJ2-7; maybe TRBD1 (5 bases). Trimming took off 2 bases at V and 3 bases at J, with 11 bases between the two ends. Germline V gene sequence: CDR1 MNHEY, CDR2 SVGAGI. CDR3 length: 14 residues. The CDR3, as DNA: TGTGCCAGCAGTTACCCAGGACAAAGCTACGAGCAGTACTTC. Its translation: CASSYPGQSYEQYF.

This clone was seen ten or more times. CDR3 residues: CAISPGQEQETQYF. The CDR3 DNA reads as TGTGCCATCAGCCCGGGACAGGAACAAGAGACCCAGTACTTC. The chain has TRBV10-3 and TRBJ2-5, with TRBD1 identical over 8 bases. In germline, CDR1 is ENHRY, CDR2 SYGVKD. This CDR3 contains 14 residues. The J segment lost 2 bases and the V segment lost 6 bases, leaving 5 bases of the junction unmatched.

This clone was counted once. The rearrangement uses TRBV30 and TRBJ2-2; TRBD1 matches 7 bases. Trimming took 8 bases from V and 5 from J; bases not matched to a gene: 11. This CDR3 comprises 14 residues. Germline assignment: CDR1 GTSNPN and CDR2 SVGIG (reference sequence). The CDR3 sequence: CAGDRIAGTGELFF. Here the CDR3 DNA reads TGTGCCGGGGACAGAATTGCCGGAACCGGGGAGCTGTTTTTT.